This TCR beta chain was found in a study of blood T cell repertoires in COVID-19. Study-wide background: The United States, Italy and Spain were the sources of the acute and convalescent COVID-19 samples. In each case, the material was cDNA or gDNA derived from T cells, B-cell-depleted T cells, or PBMCs.

In the authors' methods: Amplification of reference gene primers was used by the study to estimate nucleated cell counts. Here immunoSEQ multiplex PCR was the method, and the copy in TCRdb shows in-frame clones only, minus some. That table gives V, J and clone size, and the DNA gave D and trimming. In the table there are over 55,000 clones, more than 75% of which are singletons. Deletions cut 8 bases from V and 4 bases from J, with 12 bases between. The germline V gene has CDR1 MGHDK and CDR2 SYGVNS. This CDR3 region has 12 residues. The clonotype was recovered from a man aged 45-65 years with active COVID-19. The material sequenced was peripheral blood. The chain joins TRBV25-1 to TRBJ2-7; D possibly corresponds to TRBD2 (6 bases). The CDR3, as DNA: TGTGCCAGCTCCCGGGGGAGTTACGAGCAGTACTTC. It specifies CASSRGSYEQYF.